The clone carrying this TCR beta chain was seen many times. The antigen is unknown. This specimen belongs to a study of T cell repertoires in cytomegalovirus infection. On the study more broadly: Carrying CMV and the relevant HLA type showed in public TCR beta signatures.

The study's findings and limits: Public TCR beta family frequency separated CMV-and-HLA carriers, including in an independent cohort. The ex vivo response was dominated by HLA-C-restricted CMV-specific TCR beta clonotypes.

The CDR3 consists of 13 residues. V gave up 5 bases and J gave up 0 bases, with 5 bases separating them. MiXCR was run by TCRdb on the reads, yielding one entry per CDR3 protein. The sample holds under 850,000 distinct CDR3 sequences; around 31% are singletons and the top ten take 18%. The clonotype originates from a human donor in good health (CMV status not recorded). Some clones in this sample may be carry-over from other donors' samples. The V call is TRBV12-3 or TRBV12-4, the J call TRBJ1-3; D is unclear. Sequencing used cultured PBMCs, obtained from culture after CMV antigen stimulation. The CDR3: CASSRISGNTIYF. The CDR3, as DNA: TGTGCCAGCAGTCGAATCTCTGGAAACACCATATATTTT.